This is a list of T cell receptor beta chains from one sample in a study of cytomegalovirus exposure and HLA in healthy donors. Only in-frame clones appear in the TCRdb table, and some are missing; sequencing was by immunoSEQ multiplex PCR. The profile shows 95,000 to 100,000 clones, roughly four fifths of them singletons. The specimen sequenced was PBMCs. These TCRs come from a man in his forties or fifties in good health and CMV-seronegative. Each CDR3 is given without its conserved first and last residue.

v_gene,j_gene,CDR3aa
TRBV28,TRBJ1-5,ASSFPPANQPQH
TRBV30,TRBJ1-4,AWRRSMATNEKLF
TRBV29-1,TRBJ1-5,SVTTGGGDQPQH
TRBV30,TRBJ2-7,AWRTKRLALYEQY
TRBV2,TRBJ2-1,ASSRTSGRGNEQF
TRBV7-3,TRBJ2-6,ASSQAGISGANVLT
TRBV6-6,TRBJ1-4,ASSYEGQSEKLF
TRBV7-3,TRBJ2-7,ASSSTGLGEQY
TRBV5-6,TRBJ1-1,ASTHPQGNTEAF
TRBV2,.,ASSEVYEQY
TRBV20-1,TRBJ2-7,SGQGGGEQY
TRBV7-9,TRBJ2-1,ASSRTDWGEQF
TRBV28,TRBJ2-2,ASSLRTGELF
TRBV4-1,TRBJ1-5,ASSQDAGYSNQPQH
TRBV30,TRBJ2-4,AWRRLGLAVNDLAKNIQY
TRBV30,TRBJ2-1,AWSGIRYYNEQF
TRBV6-4,TRBJ2-3,ASSDLAGGDTDTQY
TRBV10-3,TRBJ2-3,AISSGTTTDTQY
TRBV5-1,TRBJ2-7,ASSLGQGAKSSEQY
TRBV29-1,TRBJ2-7,SVVGQGPYEQY
TRBV28,TRBJ1-2,ASGQGAYGYT
TRBV28,TRBJ1-1,ASSLITAMNTEAF
TRBV2,TRBJ1-1,ASGTGLNTEAF
TRBV28,.,ASSWSGDEQY
TRBV7-9,TRBJ2-1,ASSPDRSSYNEQF
TRBV4-2,TRBJ2-1,ASSQEGLAGRGEQF
TRBV7-9,TRBJ1-1,ASSLALVRETGGTEAF
TRBV2,TRBJ2-7,ASRSSGTGVYEQY
TRBV19,TRBJ2-3,ATSLADDTDTQY
TRBV5-6,TRBJ1-2,ASSPGTGGSRGYT
TRBV10-3,TRBJ1-2,AISERGYGYT
TRBV7-2,TRBJ1-5,ASSRKGVNQPQH
TRBV4-2,TRBJ1-5,ASSPVGQEGNQPQH
TRBV7-9,TRBJ2-7,ASSSARGVPSGYSYEQY
TRBV19,TRBJ1-5,ASSRTGGNQPQH
TRBV11-2,TRBJ1-1,ASSLQMNTEAF